The 20 T cell receptor beta chains below come from one sample, sequenced in a study of cytomegalovirus exposure and HLA in healthy donors. This PCR relied on a set of 60 Vbeta primers and 13 Jbeta primers. The repertoire was sequenced with immunoSEQ multiplex PCR; TCRdb's copy has only in-frame clones and lacks some. The sample lists about 150,000 clones, roughly three quarters occurring once. Source material: PBMCs. Source of these receptors: a woman aged 35 to 49 in good health and CMV-seronegative.

The chain uses TRBV4-1 and TRBJ2-5, with TRBD2 matching 9 bases. The CDR3 loop spans 15 amino acids. Trimming removed 4 bases from V and 3 bases from J; junction bases left unmatched: 6. Germline V gene data show CDR1 as MGHRA and CDR2 as YSYEKL. The CDR3 nucleotides are TGCGCCAGCAGCCTCGGGTCTAGCGGGGAAGAGACCCAGTACTTC. Translating it yields CASSLGSSGEETQYF.

This chain connects TRBV7-3 to TRBJ2-3; 12 nucleotides align to TRBD2. The CDR3 runs 16 residues. The V and J ends lost 6 bases and 7 bases, in that order; junction bases with no gene match: 11. CDR1 and CDR2 (germline): SGHTA, FQGTGA. The CDR3 here is CASSTSGGPLGNTQYF. CDR3 nucleotide sequence: TGTGCCAGCAGTACTAGCGGGGGGCCTCTAGGGAATACGCAGTATTTT. Full variable domain (outside the CDR3, taken from reference TRBV7-3 and TRBJ2-3): GAGVSQTPSNKVTEKGKYVELRCDPISGHTALYWYRQSLGQGPEFLIYFQGTGAADDSGLPNDRFFAVRPEGSVSTLKIQRTERGDSAVYLCASSTSGGPLGNTQYFGPGTRLTVL.

This clone was counted between two and nine times. The CDR3, as DNA: TGTGCCACCAGCAGAGTAACTGTATCGGGGTTGAGCAATCAGCCCCAGCATTTT. Amino acid sequence: CATSRVTVSGLSNQPQHF. The V gene is TRBV15, the J gene TRBJ1-5, with D uncertain. This CDR3 is 18 amino acids long. Trimming pared 1 base from V and 1 base from J, leaving 17 bases between. In germline, CDR1 is LNHNV, CDR2 YYDKDF (reference sequence). The full variable domain, with the rest looked up from reference TRBV15 and TRBJ1-5, is DAMVIQNPRYQVTQFGKPVTLSCSQTLNHNVMYWYQQKSSQAPKLLFHYYDKDFNNEADTPDNFQSRRPNTSFCFLDIRSPGLGDTAMYLCATSRVTVSGLSNQPQHFGDGTRLSIL.

This clone was seen only a few times. The CDR3 sequence is CASSSRAGNTIYF. For the CDR3, the DNA is TGTGCCAGCAGTTCGAGGGCAGGAAACACCATATATTTT. The chain joins TRBV27 to TRBJ1-3, with D hard to call. Germline V gene data show CDR1 as MNHEY and CDR2 as SMNVEV (reference sequence). Trimming stripped 4 bases from V and 4 bases from J, with 8 bases between. This CDR3 region has 13 residues.

The table lists this clone with a count of one. CDR3 region: CASSVGPKEGYTF. CDR3 DNA: TGTGCCAGCAGCGTAGGCCCAAAGGAGGGCTACACCTTC. J is TRBJ1-2 and V is TRBV9, with no clear D. CDR3 size: 13 residues. V was cut by 0 bases and J by 8 bases, with 11 bases left in between. The germline gives CDR1 SGDLS, CDR2 YYNGEE.

The rearrangement uses TRBV7-9 and TRBJ1-4; TRBD1 might be the D (5 bases). Per germline, CDR1 SEHNR and CDR2 FQNEAQ (reference sequence). The CDR3 covers 17 residues. Trimming shortened V by 2 bases and J by 2 bases, and 15 bases separated the two germline ends. The CDR3 is CASSLRGRAETNEKLFF. DNA of the CDR3: TGTGCCAGCAGCTTAAGGGGCAGGGCGGAGACTAATGAAAAACTGTTTTTT.

The V gene is TRBV4-1, the J gene TRBJ1-1; 7 bases align to TRBD1. V gave up 4 bases and J gave up 3 bases; unmatched junction bases: 14. Germline values: CDR1 MGHRA, CDR2 YSYEKL. The CDR3 extends over 17 amino acids. CDR3 in DNA: TGCGCCAGCAGCCTCCTCTGGACAGGTACGGACGACACTGAAGCTTTCTTT. Amino acid sequence: CASSLLWTGTDDTEAFF.

The chain joins TRBV5-1 to TRBJ2-1; 8 positions agree with TRBD2. Germline V CDR1 and CDR2: SGHRS, YFSETQ. With 6 bases clipped from V and 8 bases from J, the junction kept 13 bases outside the gene matches. This CDR3 is 15 amino acids long. CDR3: CASKNTGLGYDEQFF. The CDR3 DNA follows: TGCGCCAGCAAAAATACGGGACTAGGGTACGATGAGCAGTTCTTC.

The chain joins TRBV7-8 to TRBJ1-1; 9 nucleotides line up with TRBD1. There are 17 residues in the CDR3. The J segment lost 2 bases and the V segment lost 2 bases, leaving 9 bases of the junction unmatched. The germline CDR1 and CDR2 sequences are SGHVS and FQNEAQ. CDR3 DNA: TGTGCCAGCAGCTTAATGGACAGGGGACTGCGAAACACTGAAGCTTTCTTT. This encodes CASSLMDRGLRNTEAFF.

This clone turned up a few times. The rearrangement links TRBV27 to TRBJ2-7; 9 nucleotides line up with TRBD1. Trimming at V came to 5 bases and at J to 4 bases, leaving 6 bases not matched to a gene. The CDR3 is made up of 14 amino acids. Looked up from germline, CDR1 is MNHEY and CDR2 is SMNVEV (reference sequence). The DNA for the CDR3 is TGTGCCAGCAGTCAACGGGACAGGGTGTACGAGCAGTACTTC. Translating gives CASSQRDRVYEQYF.

The rearrangement links TRBV6-1 to TRBJ2-7, with unresolved D. This CDR3 spans 11 amino acids. V was shortened by 6 bases and J by 3 bases, with 6 bases between the two germline ends. The V gene's germline CDR1 is MNHNS and CDR2 SASEGT. As DNA, the CDR3 is TGTGCCAGCAGAGACAACTACGAGCAGTACTTC. It codes for CASRDNYEQYF.

This chain connects TRBV10-2 to TRBJ1-4; D is undetermined. Trimming stripped 5 bases from V and 8 bases from J, with 12 bases between. The germline V gene has CDR1 WSHSY and CDR2 SAAADI. The CDR3 has 13 amino acids. This CDR3 is CASSPRLYEKLFF. Here the CDR3 DNA reads TGCGCCAGCAGTCCCCGGTTGTACGAAAAACTGTTTTTT.

A remark on this clone: Other DNA variants within this sample encode the same CDR3. The chain has TRBV9 and TRBJ1-1; D call uncertain. CDR3 size: 13 residues. CDR1 and CDR2 (germline): SGDLS, YYNGEE. Trimming took 0 bases from V and 0 from J, leaving 3 bases between them. The CDR3 region is CASSVALNTEAFF. The DNA of the CDR3 is TGTGCCAGCAGCGTAGCTTTGAACACTGAAGCTTTCTTT.

The chain uses TRBV18 and TRBJ1-3; TRBD1 is a possible D gene (6 bases). The CDR3 is 17 residues long. In germline, CDR1 is KGHSH, CDR2 LQKENI. Trimming left V 2 bases short and J 0 bases short, with 14 bases between. The CDR3 bases are TGTGCCAGCTCACCATATCGTGGACAGTCCTCTGGAAACACCATATATTTT. This gives the protein CASSPYRGQSSGNTIYF.

V gene TRBV2 combines with J gene TRBJ1-1, with TRBD1 identical over 7 bases. Germline V CDR1 and CDR2: SNHLY, FYNNEI. V trimming: 1 base; J trimming: 0 bases; junction bases outside the gene matches: 2. This CDR3 is 15 amino acids long. The CDR3 nucleotides are TGTGCCAGCAGTGAAGGTGGGACAGTGAACACTGAAGCTTTCTTT. Its protein is CASSEGGTVNTEAFF.

The chain couples TRBV4-3 to TRBJ1-5; D ambiguous. The germline V gene encodes CDR1 LGHNA and CDR2 YSLEER. Deletions cut 0 bases from V and 4 bases from J, with 7 bases between. CDR3 length: 14 amino acids. CDR3 loop: CASSQDYGNQPQHF. Written as DNA, the CDR3 is TGCGCCAGCAGCCAAGATTACGGGAATCAGCCCCAGCATTTT.

The chain carries TRBV2 and TRBJ1-6, with D possibly matching TRBD1 (6 bases). The CDR3 covers 15 residues. Trimming shortened V by 7 bases and J by 6 bases, and 16 bases separated the two germline ends. The germline CDR1 and CDR2 sequences are SNHLY and FYNNEI. The CDR3 protein is CASKRWTDLNSPLHF. The CDR3, as DNA: TGTGCCAGCAAGCGCTGGACAGACCTTAATTCACCCCTCCACTTT.

This chain uses TRBV9 with TRBJ2-7; TRBD2 might be the D (6 bases). Germline assignment: CDR1 SGDLS and CDR2 YYNGEE. V lost 0 bases and J lost 2, with 9 bases in between. The CDR3 contains 14 residues. This CDR3 reads CASSVGRGAYEQYF. As DNA, the CDR3 is TGTGCCAGCAGCGTAGGGAGGGGAGCCTACGAGCAGTACTTC.

This clone was counted only a few times. This chain joins TRBV10-3 and TRBJ2-1; 9 nucleotides line up with TRBD2. The CDR3 is made up of 13 amino acids. The junction had 5 bases not matched to a gene; V was cut back by 8 bases and J by 6 bases. Looked up from germline, CDR1 is ENHRY and CDR2 is SYGVKD. CDR3 residues: CAIGLAGLNEQFF. CDR3 coding DNA: TGTGCCATCGGTCTAGCGGGGCTCAATGAGCAGTTCTTC.

This clone was counted only a few times. CDR3 sequence (DNA): TGTGCCAGCAGTGACGACTATCCCAGGGGTGCGGCTCTTCTCGAGCAGTTCTTC. Amino acid sequence: CASSDDYPRGAALLEQFF. This chain connects TRBV2 to TRBJ2-1, with D tentatively TRBD1 (6 bases). The V and J ends lost 3 bases and 10 bases respectively, with 28 bases between them. The CDR3 spans 18 residues. The V gene's germline CDR1 is SNHLY and CDR2 FYNNEI.